One TCR beta chain is described in this entry. Its antigen is unidentified. In the authors' methods: Junction-only sequences produced by ImmunoSEQ had no quality scores, so filtering differed. Generated by immunoSEQ multiplex PCR, the TCRdb table keeps only in-frame clones and is missing some. For V, J and clone size, that table is used; D and trimming come from the DNA. The sample lists roughly 700,000 clones; roughly 87% were seen once. The germline gives CDR1 MDHEN, CDR2 SYDVKM. V was cut by 0 bases and J by 3 bases, with 11 bases left in between. This CDR3 has 15 amino acids. These data come from a study of shared clonotypes between healthy human individuals. Overall study findings and caveats: Depth of sequencing was expected to influence donor clonotype sharing. Shared across a few donors were 4% to 6% of the naive CD4 clonotypes. Across subsets, estimated richness was generally greater for naive than for memory populations.

The chain couples TRBV28 to TRBJ2-5; a weak D match, TRBD2 (6 bases). Sequencing was carried out using memory CD8+ T cells from PBMCs. Sample subset: CD45RO+ cells pooled with CCR7-negative TemRA cells. The origin of this receptor is a man between 18 and 35 years old in good health. Some clones in this sample may be carry-over from other donors' samples. The chain's CDR3 is CASSLWAGWEETQYF. The CDR3 DNA reads as TGTGCCAGCAGTTTATGGGCGGGATGGGAAGAGACCCAGTACTTC.